The 7 T cell receptor beta chains below come from one sample, sequenced in a study of blood T cell repertoires in COVID-19. Only in-frame clones appear in the TCRdb table, and some are missing; sequencing was by immunoSEQ multiplex PCR. This table has around 280,000 clones, almost 90% appearing once. Input material: PBMCs or T cells enriched from blood (not recorded which). These receptors all stem from a woman between 18 and 29 years old with acute COVID-19.

The rearrangement uses TRBV11-2 and TRBJ2-1; D remains unclear. Germline V gene lookup returns CDR1 SGHAT and CDR2 FQNNGV. This CDR3 contains 15 residues. Trimming took 0 bases from V and 5 from J, leaving 11 bases between them. The CDR3 spells CASSLDRGYHNEQFF. CDR3 DNA sequence: TGTGCCAGCAGCTTAGATCGAGGCTACCACAATGAGCAGTTCTTC.

The chain has TRBV20-1 and TRBJ2-7, with 12 bases lining up with TRBD2. CDR3 length: 15 amino acids. Germline trimming cut 3 bases from V and 1 base from J; bases unmatched to any gene: 4. Germline loops: CDR1 DFQATT, CDR2 SNEGSKA (reference sequence). The CDR3, as DNA: TGCAGTGCTAGTCGCACTAGCGGGAGGTCCTACGAGCAGTACTTC. It encodes CSASRTSGRSYEQYF.

This chain joins TRBV4-2 and TRBJ2-1; 10 bases map to TRBD2. Germline V CDR1 and CDR2: LGHNA, YNFKEQ. Trimming at V came to 1 base and at J to 0 bases, leaving 3 bases not matched to a gene. The CDR3 has 17 amino acids. CDR3 bases: TGTGCCAGCAGCCAAGTGGCTAGCGGGGGCTCCTACAATGAGCAGTTCTTC. Protein sequence: CASSQVASGGSYNEQFF.

The chain employs TRBV5-1 and TRBJ2-1, with TRBD2 matching 12 bases. J was trimmed by 9 bases and V by 3 bases; bases with no gene match: 7. The V gene's germline CDR1 is SGHRS and CDR2 YFSETQ. The CDR3 covers 15 residues. CDR3 DNA: TGCGCCAGCAGCTCGGGACTAGCGGGCATAAGTGAGCAGTTCTTC. As protein: CASSSGLAGISEQFF.

The J gene is TRBJ1-6, the V gene TRBV6-5, with D possibly being TRBD1 (6 bases). The V gene's germline CDR1 is MNHEY and CDR2 SVGAGI. The CDR3 spans 14 residues. V was trimmed by 6 bases and J by 9 bases, leaving 15 bases between them. CDR3 bases: TGTGCCAGCAGCCTGGGGGGGCTGGGTTCACCCCTCCACTTT. Its translation: CASSLGGLGSPLHF.

The rearrangement uses TRBV7-9 and TRBJ1-1; D call uncertain. Germline-derived CDR1 and CDR2 are SEHNR and FQNEAQ (reference sequence). CDR3 length: 13 amino acids. V was cut by 1 base and J by 7 bases, with 10 bases left in between. This CDR3 is CASSLGTGLEAFF. The CDR3 nucleotides read TGTGCCAGCAGCTTAGGTACGGGTCTTGAAGCTTTCTTT.

The chain couples TRBV12-5 to TRBJ2-5; 11 nucleotides match TRBD1. With V trimmed by 2 bases and J by 5 bases, 10 bases remained unmatched. The CDR3 totals 17 residues. From germline, CDR1 is LGHNT and CDR2 FRNRAP. The CDR3 reads CASGLPPGTGGAETQYF. The CDR3 bases are TGTGCTAGTGGTTTGCCACCGGGGACAGGGGGAGCGGAGACCCAGTACTTC.